This T cell receptor beta chain was profiled in a study of high-grade serous ovarian cancer treatment subgroups. In the case of this clone: Its specificity is unknown.

CDR1 and CDR2 from the germline V gene are SNHLY and FYNNEI. The V and J ends lost 7 bases and 4 bases respectively, with 16 bases between them. CDR3 length equals 14 residues. Tumor tissue was taken before any definitive surgery or chemotherapy was given. General study findings and limits: Only CDR3 was analyzed; CDR1 and CDR2 were not.

Some clones are missing from TCRdb's copy, which holds only in-frame ones; the method was immunoSEQ multiplex PCR. The repertoire holds some 33,000 clones, with approximately 81% as singletons. The source of this sequence is a human donor with high-grade serous ovarian cancer. The sample consisted of tumor tissue. This chain connects TRBV2 to TRBJ1-2; tentative D call: TRBD1 (5 bases). The CDR3 protein is CASKGDSLVYGYTF. The DNA of the CDR3 is TGTGCCAGCAAAGGGGATTCGTTGGTCTATGGCTACACCTTC.